The next 7 T cell receptor beta chains were all read from a single sample in a study of T cells in Graves' hyperthyroidism and ophthalmopathy. RNA transcripts were the template for amplifying TCR beta CDR3 regions. Using the HTBI primer set, a first-round RT-PCR was run on the TCR CDR3. Using its own MiXCR run on the multiplex PCR reads, TCRdb lists one record per CDR3 protein. The data show some 600,000 distinct CDR3 sequences, approximately 15% seen once. Sequenced sample: blood. All receptors come from a woman in her 30s with Graves' hyperthyroidism that later progressed to Graves' ophthalmopathy.

This clonotype has more than one count but fewer than ten. V usage is TRBV30 and J usage is TRBJ2-3; D gene uncertain. CDR1 is GTSNPN, CDR2 SVGIG, per germline (reference sequence). This CDR3 has 14 residues. V lost 1 base to trimming and J lost 0 bases, with 8 bases between them. CDR3 in amino acids: CAWSESGSTDTQYF. The CDR3 DNA follows: TGTGCCTGGAGTGAGAGTGGAAGCACAGATACGCAGTATTTT.

At least ten counts were recorded for this clonotype. The chain carries TRBV2 and TRBJ2-3, with TRBD2 identical over 12 bases. After removal of 6 bases from V and 3 bases from J, the junction contained 1 base not matched to a gene. The CDR3 is 14 residues long. CDR1 is SNHLY and CDR2 is FYNNEI in the germline V gene. CDR3 nucleotide sequence: TGTGCCAGCAGAGGACTAGCGGGGACAGATACGCAGTATTTT. Translating gives CASRGLAGTDTQYF.

V gene TRBV6-1 combines with J gene TRBJ1-2; 10 bases agree with TRBD1. The CDR3 spans 16 residues. Germline loops: CDR1 MNHNS, CDR2 SASEGT. J was trimmed by 6 bases and V by 2 bases; bases with no gene match: 9. DNA for the CDR3: TGTGCCAGCAGTGAAACCCAGGGACAGGGGTTCGATGGCTACACCTTC. This gives the protein CASSETQGQGFDGYTF.

The genes are TRBV5-5 and TRBJ2-7; 8 nucleotides match TRBD1. CDR1 is SGHKS, CDR2 YYEKEE, per germline (reference sequence). The V gene end was trimmed by 4 bases and the J gene end by 1 base; junction bases not matched to a gene: 7. The CDR3 loop spans 15 amino acids. The CDR3 loop is CASSLSTGDSYEQYF. In nucleotides, the CDR3 is TGTGCCAGCAGCCTGTCGACAGGGGATTCCTACGAGCAGTACTTC.

V and J are TRBV6-2 or TRBV6-3 and TRBJ2-1; the match to TRBD2 covers 10 bases. J was trimmed by 4 bases and V by 8 bases; bases with no gene match: 11. Looked up from germline, CDR1 is MNHEY and CDR2 is SVGEGT. CDR3 length: 16 residues. The CDR3 nucleotides read TGTGCCAGCCGCCTTCGAGCGGGAGGGCAATACAATGAGCAGTTCTTC. This encodes CASRLRAGGQYNEQFF.

This clonotype showed up many times. The gene calls are TRBV24-1 and TRBJ2-2, with D possibly TRBD1 on 6 matching bases. Germline loops: CDR1 KGHDR, CDR2 SFDVKD. Trimming removed 6 bases at V and 7 bases at J, with 14 bases between. This CDR3 is 14 amino acids long. DNA for the CDR3: TGTGCCACCAGTAATACAGGGAGATTCGGGGAGCTGTTTTTT. It encodes CATSNTGRFGELFF.

This clonotype was detected only a few times. The V call is TRBV20-1, the J call TRBJ1-5; tentative D call: TRBD1 (6 bases). The germline V and J ends were trimmed by 3 bases and 5 bases, with 11 bases remaining between them. The CDR3 has 13 residues. Germline CDR1 reads DFQATT; CDR2 reads SNEGSKA (reference sequence). CDR3 in amino acids: CSASDRWDQPQHF. For the CDR3, the DNA is TGCAGTGCTAGTGACAGGTGGGATCAGCCCCAGCATTTT.